This passage covers 17 T cell receptor beta chains from one sample sequenced in a study of CD8+ T cells in alopecia areata. Treatment indicated: oral pan-JAK inhibitor, 5-10 mg twice daily. Extracted RNA was reverse transcribed, and the resulting cDNA served as sequencing template. The protocol was immunoSEQ multiplex PCR, while the TCRdb copy is restricted to in-frame clones and leaves out a portion. The data contain some 130,000 clones, 45% to 60% of them singletons. Source: CD8+ T cells sorted from blood, taken at week 4, from a patient treated with tofacitinib. The source of these receptors is a human donor with alopecia areata.

The chain employs TRBV9 and TRBJ1-2; perhaps TRBD1 as D (6 bases). V lost 4 bases and J 4 bases, leaving 23 bases between the germline ends. CDR3 length: 17 amino acids. The germline V gene has CDR1 SGDLS and CDR2 YYNGEE. This chain's CDR3 is CASSPLLAGDSVYGYTF. CDR3 in DNA: TGTGCCAGCAGCCCACTTTTGGCAGGGGATTCGGTCTATGGCTACACCTTC.

J is TRBJ1-1 and V is TRBV4-1; D is ambiguous. The CDR3 runs 13 residues. Germline CDR1 is MGHRA and CDR2 is YSYEKL. Trimming cost V 1 base and J 1 base, with 4 bases left between them. CDR3 bases: TGCGCCAGCAGCCAAGGAGGGAACACTGAAGCTTTCTTT. Protein sequence: CASSQGGNTEAFF.

The sample holds one count of this clone. Here the CDR3 reads CATSSSGELFF. As DNA, the CDR3 is TGTGCCACCAGCAGTTCCGGGGAGCTGTTTTTT. The genes are TRBV15 and TRBJ2-2; D gene uncertain. Trimming left V 3 bases short and J 6 bases short, with 2 bases between. The CDR3 runs 11 residues. Germline CDR1 reads LNHNV; CDR2 reads YYDKDF (reference sequence).

This chain links TRBV5-1 with TRBJ1-1; D remains ambiguous. Germline V gene lookup returns CDR1 SGHRS and CDR2 YFSETQ. V was cut by 6 bases and J by 6 bases, with 15 bases left in between. This CDR3 is 13 amino acids long. The CDR3, as DNA: TGCGCCAGCACCTCTTACCAGAGCGCTGAAGCTTTCTTT. This translates into CASTSYQSAEAFF.

The chain combines TRBV9 with TRBJ2-3; D gene ambiguous. The CDR3 is made up of 15 amino acids. The germline V and J ends were trimmed by 2 bases and 1 base, with 11 bases remaining between them. CDR1 and CDR2 from the germline V gene are SGDLS and YYNGEE. This CDR3 reads CASSVEAIRTDTQYF. In DNA, the CDR3 is TGTGCCAGCAGCGTTGAGGCCATCCGCACAGATACGCAGTATTTT.

This chain connects TRBV30 to TRBJ1-1; D remains ambiguous. CDR3 length: 11 residues. The V and J ends lost 2 bases and 11 bases respectively, with 12 bases between them. Germline values: CDR1 GTSNPN, CDR2 SVGIG (reference sequence). The CDR3 nucleotides read TGTGCCTGGAGTTGGCGGGGTGGGGCTTTCTTT. Its protein is CAWSWRGGAFF.

The chain combines TRBV4-1 with TRBJ2-4; D gene ambiguous. Trimming removed 3 bases at V and 2 bases at J, with 20 bases between. Germline loops: CDR1 MGHRA, CDR2 YSYEKL. The CDR3 has 18 amino acids. CDR3 bases: TGCGCCAGCAGCCACCCAGGCGGTCAGTTGTATACCAAAAACATTCAGTACTTC. It is translated as CASSHPGGQLYTKNIQYF.

This chain uses TRBV13 with TRBJ1-3; no reliable D call. Trimming pared 1 base from V and 0 bases from J, leaving 7 bases between. The CDR3 runs 15 residues. CDR1 and CDR2 (germline): PRHDT, FYEKMQ (reference sequence). The CDR3 DNA reads as TGTGCCAGCAGCTTAGCACCGATCTCTGGAAACACCATATATTTT. It specifies CASSLAPISGNTIYF. The whole variable domain, remainder taken from reference TRBV13 and TRBJ1-3, is AAGVIQSPRHLIKEKRETATLKCYPIPRHDTVYWYQQGPGQDPQFLISFYEKMQSDKGSIPDRFSAQQFSDYHSELNMSSLELGDSALYFCASSLAPISGNTIYFGEGSWLTVV.

This chain links TRBV9 with TRBJ2-5, with 10 positions matching TRBD2. Germline V gives CDR1 SGDLS, CDR2 YYNGEE. This CDR3 is 17 amino acids long. The J segment lost 4 bases and the V segment lost 2 bases, leaving 11 bases of the junction unmatched. CDR3 sequence (DNA): TGTGCCAGCAGCGTCGTTGGGAGCGGGGGGGCCGGAGAGACCCAGTACTTC. As protein: CASSVVGSGGAGETQYF.

This clone was counted a single time. This rearrangement joins TRBV29-1 to TRBJ2-2; perhaps TRBD2 as D (6 bases). The germline V gene encodes CDR1 SQVTM and CDR2 ANQGSEA. The ends were cut back, 7 bases at V and 4 bases at J, with 10 bases in the middle. The CDR3 has 12 residues. This CDR3 is CSALGGTGELFF. The CDR3 DNA is TGCAGCGCCCTGGGGGGCACCGGGGAGCTGTTTTTT.

The chain carries TRBV29-1 and TRBJ2-7; D perhaps matches TRBD1 (6 bases). V was cut by 7 bases and J by 0 bases, with 13 bases left in between. Germline CDR1 and CDR2: SQVTM and ANQGSEA. There are 13 residues in the CDR3. The CDR3 region is CSAWGHSSYEQYF. The CDR3 DNA reads TGCAGCGCCTGGGGACACAGCTCCTACGAGCAGTACTTC.

In its sample, this clone was seen a few times. The junction departs from the called germline gene at one end, perhaps through a read error. The rearrangement uses TRBV7-9 and TRBJ2-2; TRBD2 is a possible D gene (5 bases). Germline V gene data show CDR1 as SEHNR and CDR2 as FQNEAQ (reference sequence). The CDR3 is 15 residues long. CDR3 amino acids: CASSLAARETGELFF. Written as DNA, the CDR3 is TGTGCCAGCAGCCTAGCTGCTAGGGAGACCGGGGAGCTGTTTTTT.

This clone showed up just a few times. The chain recombines TRBV9 with TRBJ2-1; TRBD2 matches at 10 bases. This CDR3 comprises 15 residues. Germline V gene sequence: CDR1 SGDLS, CDR2 YYNGEE. Germline trimming cut 3 bases from V and 5 bases from J; bases unmatched to any gene: 5. This chain's CDR3 is CASSDLAGEDNEQFF. DNA of the CDR3: TGTGCCAGCAGCGATCTAGCGGGGGAAGACAATGAGCAGTTCTTC.

The chain is built from TRBV18 and TRBJ1-5; D not certain. The CDR3 runs to 14 residues. The V end was cut by 0 bases, the J end by 2 bases, with 5 bases between. Germline loops: CDR1 KGHSH, CDR2 LQKENI. CDR3 in amino acids: CASSPPQGNQPQHF. The DNA for the CDR3 is TGTGCCAGCTCACCACCGCAAGGCAATCAGCCCCAGCATTTT.

The V gene is TRBV7-2, the J gene TRBJ2-7; TRBD2 agrees at 9 bases. Germline assignment: CDR1 SGHTA and CDR2 FQGNSA. Trimming cost V 5 bases and J 2 bases; bases outside gene matches: 10. The CDR3 extends over 16 amino acids. CDR3 in DNA: TGTGCCAGCAGCCTGCTTAGCGGGGGATCTACCTACGAGCAGTACTTC. Its translation: CASSLLSGGSTYEQYF.

This clone was picked up a small number of times. Other DNA sequences in the sample encode the same CDR3. The V call is TRBV5-4, the J call TRBJ1-1; no definite D call. The CDR3 sequence is 14 residues long. Trimming cost V 0 bases and J 1 base, with 7 bases left between them. Germline CDR1 SGHNT, CDR2 YYREEE (reference sequence). The CDR3: CASSLAAGNTEAFF. The DNA for the CDR3 is TGTGCCAGCAGCTTGGCCGCGGGGAACACTGAAGCTTTCTTT.

This chain links TRBV29-1 with TRBJ2-7; no clear D. With 1 base removed from V and 6 bases from J, the gap between germline ends came to 10 bases. From germline, CDR1 is SQVTM and CDR2 ANQGSEA. This CDR3 region has 12 residues. In DNA form, the CDR3 reads TGCAGCGTTGAAGGACCGGTGGGCGAGCAGTACTTC. This sequence encodes CSVEGPVGEQYF.